The 20 T cell receptor beta chains given below trace back to one sample, sequenced in a study of cytomegalovirus exposure and HLA in healthy donors. PCR amplification relied on 60 Vbeta primers (plus 13 Jbeta primers). Assay: immunoSEQ multiplex PCR; the TCRdb copy retains only in-frame clones and omits some. Of about 150,000 clones in the sample, 82% were seen once. Sample: PBMCs. These receptors were collected from a woman between 45 and 65 years old in good health and CMV-seropositive.

The CDR3 DNA reads as TGTGCCACCAGCAGACCCGGGACAAAGAACACTGAAGCTTTCTTT. Its protein is CATSRPGTKNTEAFF. The chain combines TRBV15 with TRBJ1-1; maybe TRBD1 (6 bases). CDR3 length equals 15 residues. Trimming pared 2 bases from V and 1 base from J, leaving 11 bases between. Looked up from germline, CDR1 is LNHNV and CDR2 is YYDKDF (reference sequence).

The chain couples TRBV2 to TRBJ1-4, with D perhaps TRBD1 (6 bases). CDR3 size: 15 residues. CDR1 SNHLY and CDR2 FYNNEI come from the germline V gene. Trimming took 5 bases from V and 0 from J, leaving 10 bases between them. This CDR3 is CASSTSGATNEKLFF. The CDR3 DNA reads as TGTGCCAGCAGTACTTCAGGGGCAACTAATGAAAAACTGTTTTTT.

The gene calls are TRBV10-3 and TRBJ2-7; 7 positions match TRBD2. V gave up 10 bases and J gave up 3 bases; unmatched junction bases: 15. This CDR3 spans 15 amino acids. Germline loops: CDR1 ENHRY, CDR2 SYGVKD. The CDR3 spells CATGTTRQAVYEQYF. CDR3 bases: TGTGCCACGGGGACTACCCGTCAAGCAGTCTACGAGCAGTACTTC.

V usage is TRBV7-8 and J usage is TRBJ1-2; possible D gene TRBD1, 6 bases. Per the germline V gene, CDR1 is SGHVS and CDR2 is FQNEAQ. This CDR3 is 15 amino acids long. Trimming removed 1 base from V and 8 bases from J, with 17 bases in between. In DNA form, the CDR3 reads TGTGCCAGCAGCTTAGATTACAGGGATCAGGGCGGCTACACCTTC. As protein: CASSLDYRDQGGYTF.

The chain joins TRBV28 to TRBJ2-2, with D uncertain. This CDR3 spans 17 amino acids. Per germline, CDR1 MDHEN and CDR2 SYDVKM. V was clipped by 5 bases and J by 0 bases, with 16 bases between them. CDR3 bases: TGTGCCAGCAGTCCCATTTCTTGGAGTACGAACACCGGGGAGCTGTTTTTT. Amino acid sequence: CASSPISWSTNTGELFF. The full variable domain, completed using reference TRBV28 and TRBJ2-2, is DVKVTQSSRYLVKRTGEKVFLECVQDMDHENMFWYRQDPGLGLRLIYFSYDVKMKEKGDIPEGYSVSREKKERFSLILESASTNQTSMYLCASSPISWSTNTGELFFGEGSRLTVL.

This chain links TRBV9 with TRBJ1-6; D may be TRBD1 (5 bases). The germline V gene has CDR1 SGDLS and CDR2 YYNGEE. The CDR3 has 14 amino acids. V was pared by 0 bases and J by 14 bases, with 15 bases between. The CDR3 DNA sequence: TGTGCCAGCAGCGTAGAAACGGACAATCGGGCCCTCCACTTT. Translation: CASSVETDNRALHF.

V and J are TRBV9 and TRBJ1-3, with 8 positions matching TRBD1. The germline CDR1 and CDR2 sequences are SGDLS and YYNGEE. This CDR3 comprises 16 residues. Trimming removed 2 bases from V and 0 bases from J; junction bases left unmatched: 4. The CDR3: CASSVGQETSGNTIYF. The CDR3 DNA follows: TGTGCCAGCAGCGTGGGACAGGAAACCTCTGGAAACACCATATATTTT.

This chain uses TRBV7-8 with TRBJ2-7; 7 nucleotides match TRBD2. CDR1 SGHVS and CDR2 FQNEAQ come from the germline V gene. The CDR3 is made up of 16 amino acids. V lost 4 bases, J lost 1 base, and 10 bases stayed unmatched. The CDR3 loop is CASSSEVGGGSYEQYF. DNA of the CDR3: TGTGCCAGCAGCTCGGAGGTGGGGGGAGGGTCCTACGAGCAGTACTTC.

V is TRBV30 and J is TRBJ2-2; D might be TRBD2 (7 bases). This CDR3 spans 15 amino acids. Germline V CDR1 and CDR2: GTSNPN, SVGIG (reference sequence). Trimming shortened V by 0 bases and J by 6 bases, and 14 bases separated the two germline ends. The DNA of the CDR3 is TGTGCCTGGAGTGTACCGGGGGGCCACGCCGGGGAGCTGTTTTTT. It yields the protein CAWSVPGGHAGELFF.

The V and J genes are TRBV2 and TRBJ1-4, with TRBD1 as a possible D gene (6 bases). The CDR3 contains 15 residues. V shed 6 bases and J shed 7 bases, with 18 bases lying between them. Germline-derived CDR1 and CDR2 are SNHLY and FYNNEI. In DNA form, the CDR3 reads TGTGCCAGCAGACCTCAAACAGGGAGTGGTGAAAAACTGTTTTTT. Its translation: CASRPQTGSGEKLFF. The variable domain in full, with the rest retrieved from reference TRBV2 and TRBJ1-4, is EPEVTQTPSHQVTQMGQEVILRCVPISNHLYFYWYRQILGQKVEFLVSFYNNEISEKSEIFDDQFSVERPDGSNFTLKIRSTKLEDSAMYFCASRPQTGSGEKLFFGSGTQLSVL.

The CDR3 protein is CASSQGTSDTQYF. DNA for the CDR3: TGTGCCAGCAGCCAAGGGACTTCAGATACGCAGTATTTT. The chain carries TRBV11-3 and TRBJ2-3; a weak D match, TRBD2 (6 bases). The CDR3 has 13 residues. Germline loops: CDR1 SGHNT, CDR2 YENEEA. Trimming cost V 5 bases and J 4 bases, with 10 bases left between them.

This chain joins TRBV4-3 and TRBJ1-2; D call uncertain. CDR1 LGHNA and CDR2 YSLEER come from the germline V gene. The V and J ends lost 0 bases and 2 bases respectively, with 10 bases between them. The CDR3 length is 15 residues. CDR3 coding DNA: TGCGCCAGCAGCCAAGATCGATGGCAAAACTATGGCTACACCTTC. Translating it yields CASSQDRWQNYGYTF.

In its sample, this clone was seen once. Sequence at one end of the junction differs from germline and may be a read error. The chain links TRBV9 to TRBJ1-6; TRBD1 is a possible D gene (6 bases). CDR1 is SGDLS and CDR2 is YYNGEE in the germline V gene. The CDR3 loop spans 16 amino acids. CDR3 DNA: TGTGCCAGCAGCGTAAGAAAGGACAGCTATAATTCACCCTTCCACTTT. This gives the protein CASSVRKDSYNSPFHF.

The rearrangement links TRBV2 to TRBJ1-3; 9 positions match TRBD1. This CDR3 region has 15 residues. Germline-derived CDR1 and CDR2 are SNHLY and FYNNEI. V was pared by 7 bases and J by 2 bases, with 6 bases of the junction left unmatched. The CDR3 region is CASTEQGAAGNTIYF. The CDR3 DNA follows: TGTGCCAGCACCGAACAGGGGGCGGCTGGAAACACCATATATTTT.

The V and J genes are TRBV30 and TRBJ1-1; D is possibly TRBD1 (6 bases). Germline V gene lookup returns CDR1 GTSNPN and CDR2 SVGIG (reference sequence). Deletions cut 0 bases from V and 1 base from J, with 18 bases between. The CDR3 is 17 residues long. CDR3 sequence: CAWSVGGGEPRNTEAFF. The CDR3 DNA reads TGTGCCTGGAGTGTAGGGGGAGGGGAACCTCGGAACACTGAAGCTTTCTTT. The variable domain in full, completed from reference TRBV30 and TRBJ1-1, reads SQTIHQWPATLVQPVGSPLSLECTVEGTSNPNLYWYRQAAGRGLQLLFYSVGIGQISSEVPQNLSASRPQDRQFILSSKKLLLSDSGFYLCAWSVGGGEPRNTEAFFGQGTRLTVV.

The chain joins TRBV7-9 to TRBJ1-1, with 7 bases that match TRBD1. The CDR3 has 15 residues. The junction had 5 bases not matched to a gene; V was cut back by 4 bases and J by 0 bases. Germline assignment: CDR1 SEHNR and CDR2 FQNEAQ (reference sequence). CDR3 amino acids: CASSSLTGMNTEAFF. The DNA of the CDR3 is TGTGCCAGCAGCTCCTTGACAGGGATGAACACTGAAGCTTTCTTT.

The V gene is TRBV29-1, the J gene TRBJ2-1, with 11 nucleotides matching TRBD2. Looked up from germline, CDR1 is SQVTM and CDR2 is ANQGSEA. The CDR3 length is 16 residues. Unmatched junction bases numbered 13, after V lost 6 bases and J lost 6 bases. The CDR3 spells CSVGYSGGASLNEQFF. The CDR3 bases are TGCAGCGTGGGATATAGCGGGGGGGCGTCCCTCAATGAGCAGTTCTTC.

The gene calls are TRBV2 and TRBJ2-4; TRBD2 is a possible D gene (7 bases). Germline V gives CDR1 SNHLY, CDR2 FYNNEI. V shed 2 bases and J shed 1 base, with 18 bases lying between them. The CDR3 runs 18 residues. CDR3 loop: CASSESTGREWAKNIQYF. The CDR3 DNA follows: TGTGCCAGCAGTGAAAGTACAGGGAGGGAATGGGCCAAAAACATTCAGTACTTC.

The rearrangement uses TRBV6-1 and TRBJ1-1; D is uncertain. Trimming took off 5 bases at V and 1 base at J, with 8 bases between the two ends. The CDR3 sequence is 13 residues long. Germline V gives CDR1 MNHNS, CDR2 SASEGT. The CDR3 nucleotides read TGTGCCAGCAGTTTTTACAGGAACACTGAAGCTTTCTTT. Residues: CASSFYRNTEAFF.

J is TRBJ1-5 and V is TRBV5-5, with D possibly being TRBD1 (6 bases). This CDR3 has 13 residues. The germline V gene has CDR1 SGHKS and CDR2 YYEKEE (reference sequence). V was clipped by 5 bases and J by 4 bases, with 10 bases between them. CDR3 nucleotide sequence: TGTGCCAGCAGGGGCCAGGGGAATCAGCCCCAGCATTTT. Its protein product is CASRGQGNQPQHF.